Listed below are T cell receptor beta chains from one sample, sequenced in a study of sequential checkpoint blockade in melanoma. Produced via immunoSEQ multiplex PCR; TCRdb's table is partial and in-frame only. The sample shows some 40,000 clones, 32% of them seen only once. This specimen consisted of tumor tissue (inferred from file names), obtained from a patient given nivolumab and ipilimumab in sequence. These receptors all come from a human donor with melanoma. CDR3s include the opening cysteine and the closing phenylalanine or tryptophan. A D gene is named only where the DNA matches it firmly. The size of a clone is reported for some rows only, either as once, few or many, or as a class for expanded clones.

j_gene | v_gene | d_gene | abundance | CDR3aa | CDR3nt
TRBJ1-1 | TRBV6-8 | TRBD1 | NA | CASSWDRVGTEAFF | TGTGCCAGCAGTTGGGACAGGGTGGGCACTGAAGCTTTCTTT
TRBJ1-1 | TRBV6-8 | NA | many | CASRDRGNTEAFF | TGTGCCAGCAGGGACAGAGGGAACACTGAAGCTTTCTTT
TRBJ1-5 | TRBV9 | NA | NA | CASSDRPGGEGNQPQHF | TGTGCCAGCAGTGACCGCCCCGGGGGGGAGGGCAATCAGCCCCAGCATTTT
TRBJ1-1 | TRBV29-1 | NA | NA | CSSLEGGGTEAFF | TGCAGCTCCTTGGAAGGGGGGGGTACTGAAGCTTTCTTT
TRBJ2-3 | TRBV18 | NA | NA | CASSPNTDTQYF | TGTGCCAGCTCACCAAACACAGATACGCAGTATTTT
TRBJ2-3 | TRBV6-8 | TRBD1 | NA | CASRMAGGYDTQYF | TGTGCCAGCAGAATGGCAGGGGGATATGATACGCAGTATTTT
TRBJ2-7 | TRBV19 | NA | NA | CASRQGAWSSYEQYF | TGTGCCAGCCGGCAGGGCGCCTGGAGCTCCTACGAGCAGTACTTC
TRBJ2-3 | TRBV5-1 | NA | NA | CASSPNPRQGISTDTQYF | TGCGCCAGCAGCCCTAATCCTCGGCAGGGGATAAGCACAGATACGCAGTATTTT
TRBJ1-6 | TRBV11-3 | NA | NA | CASSSNKIPSPLHF | TGTGCCAGCAGCTCGAATAAAATACCGTCACCCCTCCACTTT
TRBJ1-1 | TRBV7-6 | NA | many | CASSQGIWTRGDTEAFF | TGTGCCAGCAGCCAGGGCATCTGGACCCGGGGGGACACTGAAGCTTTCTTT
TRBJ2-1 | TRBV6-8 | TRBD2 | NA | CASSSLMGLAGVNEQFF | TGTGCCAGCAGTTCACTGATGGGACTAGCGGGAGTCAATGAGCAGTTCTTC
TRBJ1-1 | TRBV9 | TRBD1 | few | CASSASLTPGQGNTEAFF | TGTGCCAGCAGCGCCTCCTTAACTCCGGGACAGGGGAACACTGAAGCTTTCTTT
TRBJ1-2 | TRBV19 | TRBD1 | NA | CASSSPGQGGLYGYTF | TGTGCCAGTAGTAGTCCCGGACAGGGCGGTCTCTACGGCTACACCTTC
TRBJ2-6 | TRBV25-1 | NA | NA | CASSVSGANVLTF | TGTGCCAGCAGTGTGTCTGGGGCCAACGTCCTGACTTTC
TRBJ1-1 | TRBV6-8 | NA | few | CASSSSPGADTEAFF | TGTGCCAGCAGTTCTTCACCGGGAGCCGACACTGAAGCTTTCTTT
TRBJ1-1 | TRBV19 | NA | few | CASSIRPGSEAFF | TGTGCCAGTAGTATCCGTCCGGGATCTGAAGCTTTCTTT
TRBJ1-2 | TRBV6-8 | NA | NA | CASSYAGFGSYTF | TGTGCCAGCAGTTACGCGGGCTTCGGGAGCTACACCTTC
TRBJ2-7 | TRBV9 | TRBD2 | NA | CASSVGASGSYEQYF | TGTGCCAGCAGCGTAGGGGCTAGCGGGAGTTACGAGCAGTACTTC
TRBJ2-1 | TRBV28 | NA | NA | CASSLRNYYNEQFF | TGTGCCAGCAGTTTGCGGAACTACTACAATGAGCAGTTCTTC
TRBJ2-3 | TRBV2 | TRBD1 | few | CASSSDRGLTDTQYF | TGTGCCAGCAGCTCAGACAGGGGGCTCACAGATACGCAGTATTTT
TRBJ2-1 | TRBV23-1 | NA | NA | CASSLVIADYNEQFF | TGCGCCAGCAGCTTGGTAATAGCGGACTACAATGAGCAGTTCTTC
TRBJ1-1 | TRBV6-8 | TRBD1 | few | CASSSSGGWVTEAFF | TGTGCCAGCAGCTCTTCAGGGGGCTGGGTCACTGAAGCTTTCTTT
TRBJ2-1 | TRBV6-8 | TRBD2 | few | CASRLATSVGEQFF | TGTGCCAGCAGACTAGCGACATCGGTAGGTGAGCAGTTCTTC
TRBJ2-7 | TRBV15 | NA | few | CATSSDHGNYEQYF | TGTGCCACCAGCAGCGACCACGGAAACTACGAGCAGTACTTC
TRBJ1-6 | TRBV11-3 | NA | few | CASSLGNQANSPLHF | TGTGCCAGCAGCTTAGGCAACCAGGCGAATTCACCCCTCCACTTT
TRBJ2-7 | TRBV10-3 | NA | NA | CAISESGPEWGYGEQYF | TGTGCCATCAGTGAGTCGGGTCCTGAGTGGGGATACGGCGAGCAGTACTTC
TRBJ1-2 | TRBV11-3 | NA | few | CASSLGGGPYGYTF | TGTGCCAGCAGCTTGGGAGGGGGGCCGTATGGCTACACCTTC
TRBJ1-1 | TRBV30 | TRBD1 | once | CARQGQGERGTEAFF | TGTGCCCGACAGGGACAGGGGGAGAGGGGCACTGAAGCTTTCTTT
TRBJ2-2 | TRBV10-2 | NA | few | CAIRDSYTGELFF | TGCGCCATTCGGGACTCCTACACCGGGGAGCTGTTTTTT